A single sample gave rise to the 6 T cell receptor beta chains below, sequenced in a study of blood T cell repertoires in COVID-19. Method: immunoSEQ multiplex PCR; TCRdb's copy keeps in-frame clones and lacks some. In the table there are roughly 380,000 clones, 85% of which are singletons. Sequencing was performed on peripheral blood. The receptor source for this set is a woman aged 18-35 years with acute or convalescent COVID-19.

The rearrangement joins TRBV7-3 to TRBJ2-3, with D unresolved. The CDR3 is made up of 13 amino acids. CDR1 SGHTA and CDR2 FQGTGA come from the germline V gene. Trimming took off 1 base at V and 5 bases at J, with 7 bases between the two ends. CDR3 coding DNA: TGTGCCAGCAGCTTAAGTCCTAAAGATACGCAGTATTTT. Encoded protein: CASSLSPKDTQYF.

This rearrangement joins TRBV5-1 to TRBJ2-7; a weak D match, TRBD1 (5 bases). In germline, CDR1 is SGHRS, CDR2 YFSETQ. Trimming removed 0 bases at V and 3 bases at J, with 13 bases between. CDR3 length: 15 residues. CDR3 residues: CASSLDSWQGYEQYF. CDR3 nucleotide sequence: TGCGCCAGCAGCTTGGACAGTTGGCAGGGCTACGAGCAGTACTTC.

V and J are TRBV27 and TRBJ2-7; 8 nucleotides align to TRBD1. Germline V gene lookup returns CDR1 MNHEY and CDR2 SMNVEV (reference sequence). Losses at the gene ends were 6 bases for V and 5 bases for J; bases not matched to a gene: 15. This CDR3 spans 16 amino acids. The CDR3 protein is CASSSKQGDLPHEQYF. The CDR3 DNA sequence: TGTGCCAGCAGCTCAAAACAGGGGGACCTACCACACGAGCAGTACTTC.

The chain links TRBV30 to TRBJ2-1, with D unclear. Looked up from germline, CDR1 is GTSNPN and CDR2 is SVGIG (reference sequence). V was trimmed by 3 bases and J by 0 bases, leaving 15 bases between them. This CDR3 has 16 amino acids. CDR3 sequence reads: CAWSGYRFNSYNEQFF. Here the CDR3 DNA reads TGTGCCTGGAGCGGGTATCGGTTCAACTCCTACAATGAGCAGTTCTTC.

The chain is built from TRBV3-1 (or the pseudogene TRBV3-2) and TRBJ1-2; D gene ambiguous. The CDR3 consists of 13 residues. The germline CDR1 and CDR2 sequences are LGHDT and YNNKEL (reference sequence). The V end lost 0 bases, the J end lost 4 bases, and 6 bases lay between the germline ends. CDR3 DNA sequence: TGTGCCAGCAGCCAAGAGGGCTTCTATGGCTACACCTTC. Amino acids: CASSQEGFYGYTF.

This sequence joins TRBV5-1 and TRBJ1-6; unclear D gene. The CDR3 length is 15 residues. Germline V gene lookup returns CDR1 SGHRS and CDR2 YFSETQ. Trimming took off 1 base at V and 7 bases at J, with 12 bases between the two ends. The chain's CDR3 is CASSLSVSGNSPLHF. CDR3 DNA sequence: TGCGCCAGCAGCTTGTCTGTCAGCGGCAATTCACCCCTCCACTTT.